One and the same sample provided the 23 T cell receptor beta chains below, sequenced in a study of technical replicates of blood from a few donors. Sequencing was performed with immunoSEQ multiplex PCR; in TCRdb, only in-frame clones are kept and a portion is missing. The sample includes 98,000 or so clones, around 95% seen only once; the top ten take over 0.2%. The source material was T cells isolated from PBMCs. These receptor sequences come from a human donor in good health.

The chain links TRBV14 to TRBJ2-7; 10 bases agree with TRBD2. The CDR3 loop spans 14 amino acids. CDR1 is SGHDN and CDR2 is FVKESK in the germline V gene. V lost 4 bases, J lost 9 bases, and 9 bases stayed unmatched. The CDR3 nucleotides are TGTGCCAGCAGCCTTGGTAGCGGGGGGCCCGGGCAGTACTTC. Amino acid sequence: CASSLGSGGPGQYF.

The chain recombines TRBV19 with TRBJ2-2; D might be TRBD1 (6 bases). Germline-derived CDR1 and CDR2 are LNHDA and SQIVND (reference sequence). Trimming took 1 base from V and 0 from J, leaving 9 bases between them. CDR3 size: 16 residues. The CDR3 is CASSIVSGANTGELFF. The DNA for the CDR3 is TGTGCCAGTAGTATAGTATCAGGGGCGAACACCGGGGAGCTGTTTTTT.

The V and J genes are TRBV6-1 and TRBJ1-4, with 8 bases that match TRBD1. With V trimmed by 0 bases and J by 3 bases, 15 bases remained unmatched. This CDR3 has 20 residues. Germline-derived CDR1 and CDR2 are MNHNS and SASEGT. The CDR3 DNA follows: TGTGCCAGCAGTGAAGCTTGGCTTTCAGGGGGCGCGTACTCTAATGAAAAACTGTTTTTT. Protein: CASSEAWLSGGAYSNEKLFF.

This chain links TRBV19 with TRBJ1-5, with D maybe TRBD1 (6 bases). Germline CDR1 LNHDA, CDR2 SQIVND (reference sequence). CDR3 length: 13 amino acids. Trimming shortened V by 7 bases and J by 6 bases, and 13 bases separated the two germline ends. The CDR3: CASIGQFGQPQHF. Here the CDR3 DNA reads TGTGCCAGTATCGGACAGTTCGGTCAGCCCCAGCATTTT.

V gene TRBV7-2 combines with J gene TRBJ2-1; TRBD1 agrees at 7 bases. J was trimmed by 5 bases and V by 5 bases; bases with no gene match: 12. There are 16 residues in the CDR3. The germline CDR1 and CDR2 sequences are SGHTA and FQGNSA. The CDR3 sequence: CASSLYPGQPDNEQFF. CDR3 nucleotide sequence: TGTGCCAGCAGCCTGTACCCGGGACAGCCAGACAATGAGCAGTTCTTC.

A note on this clone: Distinct nucleotide sequences in the sample also encode this CDR3. This rearrangement joins TRBV6-5 to TRBJ1-3, with D unclear. Deletions cut 0 bases from V and 0 bases from J, with 6 bases between. The germline gives CDR1 MNHEY, CDR2 SVGAGI. There are 15 residues in the CDR3. The CDR3 coding sequence is TGTGCCAGCAGTTACTCTTCCGGCTCTGGAAACACCATATATTTT. Its translation: CASSYSSGSGNTIYF.

The V call is TRBV9, the J call TRBJ2-1; tentatively, D is TRBD1 (5 bases). The V and J ends lost 4 bases and 4 bases respectively, with 15 bases between them. Germline-derived CDR1 and CDR2 are SGDLS and YYNGEE. The length of the CDR3 is 15 residues. CDR3: CASSPQTESYNEQFF. In DNA, the CDR3 is TGTGCCAGCAGCCCGCAGACAGAGTCGTACAATGAGCAGTTCTTC.

J is TRBJ2-7 and V is TRBV10-2; 11 positions agree with TRBD2. V lost 5 bases, J lost 4 bases, and 10 bases stayed unmatched. CDR3 length: 16 amino acids. Germline CDR1 and CDR2: WSHSY and SAAADI. The CDR3 protein is CASSLRLAGPGYEQYF. CDR3 coding DNA: TGCGCCAGCAGTCTTAGACTAGCGGGGCCAGGATACGAGCAGTACTTC.

This chain joins TRBV18 and TRBJ2-1; tentatively, D is TRBD2 (6 bases). Germline V gene sequence: CDR1 KGHSH, CDR2 LQKENI. Between the trimmed V and J ends, which lost 0 bases and 3 bases, there was a span of 18 bases. The CDR3 runs 18 residues. The DNA of the CDR3 is TGTGCCAGCTCACCACCGCTAGCTAGCGCGAGATTCTACAATGAGCAGTTCTTC. Its translation is CASSPPLASARFYNEQFF. Supplemented by reference TRBV18 and TRBJ2-1, the full variable domain reads NAGVMQNPRHLVRRRGQEARLRCSPMKGHSHVYWYRQLPEEGLKFMVYLQKENIIDESGMPKERFSAEFPKEGPSILRIQQVVRGDSAAYFCASSPPLASARFYNEQFFGPGTRLTVL.

The gene calls are TRBV28 and TRBJ2-1, with TRBD1 matching over 9 bases. Germline V gene sequence: CDR1 MDHEN, CDR2 SYDVKM. The J segment lost 5 bases and the V segment lost 2 bases, leaving 7 bases of the junction unmatched. This CDR3 region has 16 residues. The CDR3 nucleotides are TGTGCCAGCAGTTTACTCGGACAGGGGAGGGACAATGAGCAGTTCTTC. Translating it yields CASSLLGQGRDNEQFF.

This clone occurred once. The chain uses TRBV6-5 and TRBJ1-2; D gene ambiguous. The CDR3 totals 14 residues. In germline, CDR1 is MNHEY, CDR2 SVGAGI. Trimming took 5 bases from V and 7 from J, leaving 17 bases between them. The CDR3 DNA is TGTGCCAGCAGTGAAACGGTCAATTCTGCTGGCTACACCTTC. It yields the protein CASSETVNSAGYTF.

The J gene is TRBJ2-7, the V gene TRBV5-5; no definite D call. V was pared by 3 bases and J by 5 bases, with 15 bases between. Per the germline V gene, CDR1 is SGHKS and CDR2 is YYEKEE (reference sequence). The CDR3 consists of 14 residues. The CDR3 loop is CASSSQEIYNEQYF. The CDR3, as DNA: TGTGCCAGCAGCTCCCAGGAAATTTATAACGAGCAGTACTTC.

This sequence joins TRBV2 and TRBJ2-1; D unresolved. The CDR3 has 15 amino acids. Germline CDR1 reads SNHLY; CDR2 reads FYNNEI. Between the trimmed V and J ends, which lost 6 bases and 0 bases, there was a span of 12 bases. CDR3 DNA sequence: TGTGCCAGCAGCCCTACCCTGAGCTCCTACAATGAGCAGTTCTTC. Its protein product is CASSPTLSSYNEQFF.

CDR3 bases: TGTGCCAGCAGCAAAGGGGGAACAGGCGCCTTGGCTTCCTACGAGCAGTACTTC. This encodes CASSKGGTGALASYEQYF. The chain carries TRBV5-4 and TRBJ2-7; TRBD1 is a possible D gene (6 bases). V was shortened by 4 bases and J by 1 base, with 24 bases between the two germline ends. This CDR3 has 18 residues. Germline CDR1 SGHNT, CDR2 YYREEE (reference sequence). Combining the CDR3 with reference TRBV5-4 and TRBJ2-7 gives the whole variable domain ETGVTQSPTHLIKTRGQQVTLRCSSQSGHNTVSWYQQALGQGPQFIFQYYREEENGRGNFPPRFSGLQFPNYSSELNVNALELDDSALYLCASSKGGTGALASYEQYFGPGTRLTVT.

The chain couples TRBV6-6 to TRBJ1-2, with 7 positions matching TRBD1. From germline, CDR1 is MNHNY and CDR2 SVGAGI (reference sequence). J gave up 3 bases and V 8 bases, and 3 bases lay outside the gene matches. The CDR3 loop spans 12 amino acids. CDR3 sequence: CASWGTDYGYTF. The CDR3 region has the DNA TGTGCCAGCTGGGGGACAGACTATGGCTACACCTTC.

J is TRBJ1-5 and V is TRBV5-1, with D tentatively TRBD1 (5 bases). The germline V and J ends were trimmed by 0 bases and 4 bases, with 11 bases remaining between them. Germline V lookup: CDR1 SGHRS, CDR2 YFSETQ. This CDR3 spans 15 amino acids. The CDR3 region is CASSLAGRENQPQHF. CDR3 coding DNA: TGCGCCAGCAGCTTGGCGGGACGGGAGAATCAGCCCCAGCATTTT.

V gene TRBV11-3 combines with J gene TRBJ1-1, with a weak D call TRBD1 (5 bases). V shed 3 bases and J shed 2 bases, with 10 bases lying between them. Germline V gives CDR1 SGHNT, CDR2 YENEEA. The CDR3 is made up of 14 amino acids. The CDR3 spells CASSLIGGNTEAFF. CDR3 DNA: TGTGCCAGCAGCTTGATCGGGGGAAACACTGAAGCTTTCTTT.

The chain couples TRBV5-1 to TRBJ1-1, with D tentatively TRBD1 (6 bases). This CDR3 is built from 13 residues. V dropped 5 bases and J dropped 4 bases, with 12 bases sitting between them. The germline V gene has CDR1 SGHRS and CDR2 YFSETQ. CDR3 sequence reads: CASRYKDSTEAFF. The CDR3 bases are TGCGCCAGCAGGTATAAGGACAGCACTGAAGCTTTCTTT.

The chain is built from TRBV16 and TRBJ1-2; 8 positions match TRBD1. The germline V gene encodes CDR1 KGHSY and CDR2 FQNENV. The CDR3 consists of 16 residues. V lost 0 bases to trimming and J lost 5 bases; unmatched junction nucleotides: 8. CDR3 loop: CASSQSAVGQGYGYTF. In nucleotides, the CDR3 is TGTGCCAGCAGCCAATCTGCTGTAGGACAGGGATATGGCTACACCTTC. The variable domain in full, with the rest retrieved from reference TRBV16 and TRBJ1-2, is GEEVAQTPKHLVRGEGQKAKLYCAPIKGHSYVFWYQQVLKNEFKFLISFQNENVFDETGMPKERFSAKCLPNSPCSLEIQATKLEDSAVYFCASSQSAVGQGYGYTFGSGTRLTVV.

The rearrangement uses TRBV10-3 and TRBJ2-3, with D tentatively TRBD2 (6 bases). This CDR3 contains 14 residues. Per germline, CDR1 ENHRY and CDR2 SYGVKD. Deletions cut 10 bases from V and 1 base from J, with 15 bases between. CDR3 bases: TGTGCCACCGGACTACCCGAGCGCACAGATACGCAGTATTTT. This translates into CATGLPERTDTQYF.

This clone was seen a single time. This chain joins TRBV27 and TRBJ2-1, with D possibly TRBD1 on 6 matching bases. The CDR3 has 13 residues. Trimming took 6 bases from V and 9 from J, leaving 15 bases between them. Germline V gives CDR1 MNHEY, CDR2 SMNVEV (reference sequence). The DNA of the CDR3 is TGTGCCAGCAGGATGACAGGAGGACCTGAGCAGTTCTTC. As protein: CASRMTGGPEQFF.

This clone was seen a handful of times. The chain carries TRBV11-3 and TRBJ1-1, with D tentatively TRBD1 (6 bases). Germline CDR1 SGHNT, CDR2 YENEEA. The length of the CDR3 is 20 residues. V lost 5 bases and J lost 0, with 28 bases in between. CDR3 residues: CASSQEMPIYTGHLNTEAFF. In DNA, the CDR3 is TGTGCCAGCAGCCAAGAGATGCCTATTTACACGGGACACCTGAACACTGAAGCTTTCTTT.

The genes are TRBV19 and TRBJ1-1; 7 bases are shared with TRBD1. This CDR3 is 16 amino acids long. Germline lookup yields CDR1 LNHDA and CDR2 SQIVND (reference sequence). The ends lost 5 bases at V and 10 bases at J; junction bases unmatched: 19. CDR3 DNA sequence: TGTGCCAGTAGTGCCGCCGGGCCGGGACAGCAAAAGGTAGCTTTCTTT. As protein: CASSAAGPGQQKVAFF.